This passage covers 25 T cell receptor beta chains from one sample sequenced in a study of T-cell memory formation after mild COVID-19. From the 5' RACE reads, TCRdb called clonotypes with MiXCR, one entry per CDR3 protein. The sample has under 300,000 distinct CDR3 sequences, around 17% seen once. The sample comprised PBMCs or a T cell subset sorted from them (not recorded which). The source is a man younger than 30 who had mild COVID-19 (a few samples of this study predate the infection). Cell type and time point are not known.

The chain uses TRBV4-1 and TRBJ1-6, with TRBD1 as a possible D gene (6 bases). CDR1 and CDR2 (germline): MGHRA, YSYEKL. The CDR3 runs 14 residues. Between the trimmed V and J ends, which lost 8 bases and 3 bases, there was a span of 11 bases. In nucleotides, the CDR3 is TGCGCCAGCGGACAGAGCCTCTATAATTCACCCCTCCACTTT. Its translation: CASGQSLYNSPLHF.

The chain couples TRBV20-1 to TRBJ2-5; 8 nucleotides align to TRBD2. Germline CDR1 DFQATT, CDR2 SNEGSKA (reference sequence). V shed 5 bases, J shed 2 bases, and the junction held 13 bases outside the gene matches. The CDR3 runs to 16 residues. Written as DNA, the CDR3 is TGCAGTGCTGGCCGACGAGATAGCGGGGTTCAAGAGACCCAGTACTTC. It encodes CSAGRRDSGVQETQYF.

This clonotype has a handful of counts. The chain combines TRBV5-1 with TRBJ1-2; D gene unclear. Germline CDR1 reads SGHRS; CDR2 reads YFSETQ. Between the trimmed V and J ends, which lost 0 bases and 1 base, there was a span of 7 bases. The CDR3 totals 14 residues. CDR3 nucleotides: TGCGCCAGCAGCTTGGAGGCCCTTAACTATGGCTACACCTTC. Protein: CASSLEALNYGYTF.

In its sample, this clonotype was seen a few times. This chain connects TRBV4-2 to TRBJ1-5; D is perhaps TRBD1 (5 bases). The CDR3 totals 13 residues. Germline CDR1 and CDR2: LGHNA and YNFKEQ. Trimming shortened V by 0 bases and J by 9 bases, and 9 bases separated the two germline ends. The CDR3: CASSQDPGGPQHF. CDR3 DNA: TGTGCCAGCAGCCAAGATCCTGGGGGGCCCCAGCATTTT.

This clonotype has only a few counts. The chain has TRBV15 and TRBJ2-1, with D unclear. The V end was cut by 8 bases, the J end by 1 base, with 6 bases between. The CDR3 has 12 residues. Germline CDR1 is LNHNV and CDR2 is YYDKDF (reference sequence). CDR3 bases: TGTGCCACCCGATCGTCCTACAATGAGCAGTTCTTC. Protein sequence: CATRSSYNEQFF.

For the CDR3, the DNA is TGTGCCAGCAGTCCGTTGTGGGGGGGGGAGTTCTTC. Encoded protein: CASSPLWGGEFF. The rearrangement joins TRBV12-3 or TRBV12-4 to TRBJ2-1; 7 nucleotides align to TRBD2. This CDR3 has 12 residues. V was pared by 5 bases and J by 14 bases, with 9 bases of the junction left unmatched.

The CDR3 DNA reads TGTGCCAGCAGCTTGGGACTCGGGGCCCCCACAGATACGCAGTATTTT. Encoded protein: CASSLGLGAPTDTQYF. The chain has TRBV5-4 and TRBJ2-3; D may correspond to TRBD1 or TRBD2 (5 bases each). V lost 0 bases and J lost 2, with 13 bases in between. The CDR3 length is 16 residues. Germline V gene lookup returns CDR1 SGHNT and CDR2 YYREEE (reference sequence).

This clonotype was picked up a small number of times. The chain combines TRBV19 with TRBJ2-3; 8 nucleotides line up with TRBD1. CDR1 and CDR2 from the germline V gene are LNHDA and SQIVND (reference sequence). Trimming removed 5 bases from V and 1 base from J; junction bases left unmatched: 5. The CDR3 length is 15 residues. The CDR3 DNA reads as TGTGCCAGTAGTCCAGAGGACAGGGGCACAGATACGCAGTATTTT. The encoded protein is CASSPEDRGTDTQYF.

This clonotype has just a few counts. A junction end diverges from the germline sequence, so it may reflect a read error. The chain joins TRBV2 to TRBJ1-5; D is uncertain. Looked up from germline, CDR1 is SNHLY and CDR2 is FYNNEI. This CDR3 is 13 amino acids long. This CDR3 is CAGRSPGLGPQHF. The CDR3 region has the DNA TGTGCCGGCAGGTCTCCCGGGTTGGGGCCCCAGCATTTT.

The CDR3 reads CAGRTERTQYF. The CDR3 coding sequence is TGTGCCGGACGCACGGAGAGGACGCAGTATTTT. J is TRBJ2-3 and V is TRBV2; D gene ambiguous. This CDR3 is built from 11 residues. V was pared by 11 bases and J by 9 bases, with 15 bases between. The germline V gene encodes CDR1 SNHLY and CDR2 FYNNEI.

V gene TRBV20-1 combines with J gene TRBJ1-1; no reliable D call. The germline V and J ends were trimmed by 3 bases and 1 base, with 9 bases remaining between them. The CDR3 extends over 13 amino acids. Per germline, CDR1 DFQATT and CDR2 SNEGSKA (reference sequence). The DNA of the CDR3 is TGCAGTGCTAGTAAAAGAACGAACACTGAAGCTTTCTTT. This sequence encodes CSASKRTNTEAFF.

The chain carries TRBV6-6 and TRBJ1-2; TRBD1 might be the D (6 bases). The CDR3 is 16 residues long. Germline V lookup: CDR1 MNHNY, CDR2 SVGAGI (reference sequence). V was clipped by 2 bases and J by 2 bases, with 15 bases between them. The CDR3, as DNA: TGTGCCAGCAGTTACAACCAGGGGCACTCAAACTATGGCTACACCTTC. It is translated as CASSYNQGHSNYGYTF.

Only a few counts were recorded for this clonotype. The chain employs TRBV20-1 and TRBJ2-7, with 10 bases fitting TRBD1. This CDR3 has 15 amino acids. Trimming took 0 bases from V and 6 from J; bases not matched to a gene: 8. Germline V CDR1 and CDR2: DFQATT, SNEGSKA (reference sequence). The CDR3 sequence is CSARELGTGEREQYF. The CDR3 DNA sequence: TGCAGTGCTAGAGAGCTCGGGACAGGGGAACGCGAGCAGTACTTC.

This clonotype was found a few times. The chain joins TRBV6-6 to TRBJ2-1; 8 nucleotides line up with TRBD2. The CDR3 is 13 residues long. Trimming at V came to 4 bases and at J to 9 bases, leaving 5 bases not matched to a gene. Germline CDR1 reads MNHNY; CDR2 reads SVGAGI (reference sequence). In DNA, the CDR3 is TGTGCCAGCAGTTCCGTCGGGGGGGGTGAGCAGTTCTTC. Its protein is CASSSVGGGEQFF.

This clonotype was observed a handful of times. The DNA is left out, because the CDR3 cannot be placed on it with certainty; the CDR3 is given as TCRdb lists it. The genes are TRBV10-3 and TRBJ1-2; TRBD1 reflects the table's D call only, with no check against the DNA. The CDR3 is 14 residues long, ends included. The V gene's germline CDR1 is ENHRY and CDR2 SYGVKD. This CDR3 reads CAISGTGEWLHLRF.

The chain recombines TRBV3-1 with TRBJ2-3; 8 bases align to TRBD2. The germline V gene encodes CDR1 LGHDT and CDR2 YNNKEL (reference sequence). Trimming removed 3 bases from V and 5 bases from J; junction bases left unmatched: 1. This CDR3 has 13 amino acids. The CDR3 DNA reads as TGTGCCAGCAGCCACCGGGAGGGAGATACGCAGTATTTT. Its translation: CASSHREGDTQYF.

The chain links TRBV12-3 or TRBV12-4 to TRBJ1-2; 10 bases are a match to TRBD1. The V gene end was trimmed by 6 bases and the J gene end by 8 bases; junction bases not matched to a gene: 6. This CDR3 has 13 amino acids. For the CDR3, the DNA is TGTGCCAGCAGACGAGGACAGGGGGGAGGCTACACCTTC. Its translation: CASRRGQGGGYTF.

The chain carries TRBV2 and TRBJ2-1; TRBD1 aligns across 8 bases. Losses at the gene ends were 3 bases for V and 9 bases for J; bases not matched to a gene: 13. Per the germline V gene, CDR1 is SNHLY and CDR2 is FYNNEI. The CDR3 consists of 16 residues. The CDR3 reads CASSDGAAGGGGEQFF. CDR3 in DNA: TGTGCCAGCAGTGACGGGGCGGCAGGGGGCGGCGGTGAGCAGTTCTTC.

The J gene is TRBJ2-7, the V gene TRBV5-3; TRBD2 matches at 7 bases. TRBV5-3 is noted as an ORF with a role that remains uncertain. The J segment lost 2 bases and the V segment lost 4 bases, leaving 21 bases of the junction unmatched. The CDR3 is made up of 19 amino acids. CDR3 sequence: CARSMRGRARSITPYEQYV. CDR3 sequence (DNA): TGTGCCAGAAGCATGCGGGGGAGGGCCCGATCCATTACCCCCTACGAGCAGTACGTC.

In its sample, this clonotype was seen a few times. V is TRBV6-6 and J is TRBJ2-7, with 7 bases fitting TRBD1. The CDR3 length is 12 residues. Per the germline V gene, CDR1 is MNHNY and CDR2 is SVGAGI (reference sequence). V lost 5 bases, J lost 7 bases, and 5 bases stayed unmatched. The CDR3 is CASSPGQIEQYV. As DNA, the CDR3 is TGTGCCAGCAGTCCGGGACAGATAGAGCAGTACGTC.

CDR3 in DNA: TGCAGTGCTACGACAGGCCTCCAAGAGACCCAGTACTTC. It is translated as CSATTGLQETQYF. The chain employs TRBV20-1 and TRBJ2-5; tentatively, D is TRBD1 (6 bases). The length of the CDR3 is 13 residues. Germline lookup yields CDR1 DFQATT and CDR2 SNEGSKA (reference sequence). Trimming took off 4 bases at V and 1 base at J, with 10 bases between the two ends.

CDR3 residues: CASSSTGPDTQYF. CDR3 DNA: TGTGCCAGCAGCTCAACAGGGCCTGATACGCAGTATTTT. The V and J genes are TRBV7-8 and TRBJ2-3; a possible D gene is TRBD1 (6 bases). Germline CDR1 SGHVS, CDR2 FQNEAQ. V was pared by 4 bases and J by 6 bases, with 11 bases between. There are 13 residues in the CDR3.

This clonotype was counted many times. This chain connects TRBV12-3 or TRBV12-4 to TRBJ2-5; D call uncertain. Between the trimmed V and J ends, which lost 4 bases and 7 bases, there was a span of 16 bases. There are 14 residues in the CDR3. The DNA for the CDR3 is TGTGCCAGCAGTTATTGGGAAGGGCGAGGGACCCAGTACTTC. Amino acids: CASSYWEGRGTQYF.

J is TRBJ1-1 and V is TRBV5-1; no clear D. This CDR3 contains 14 residues. Trimming pared 3 bases from V and 4 bases from J, leaving 13 bases between. Germline V lookup: CDR1 SGHRS, CDR2 YFSETQ. CDR3 bases: TGCGCCAGCAGCTGGCTACCCGCTGCCACTGAAGCTTTCTTT. Residues: CASSWLPAATEAFF. Full variable domain (rest looked up from reference TRBV5-1 and TRBJ1-1): KAGVTQTPRYLIKTRGQQVTLSCSPISGHRSVSWYQQTPGQGLQFLFEYFSETQRNKGNFPGRFSGRQFSNSRSEMNVSTLELGDSALYLCASSWLPAATEAFFGQGTRLTVV.

This rearrangement joins TRBV7-8 to TRBJ1-2, with 8 bases that match TRBD1. The CDR3 covers 14 residues. Germline V gives CDR1 SGHVS, CDR2 FQNEAQ. After removal of 4 bases from V and 5 bases from J, the junction contained 6 bases not matched to a gene. The CDR3 spells CASSYSGGAYGYTF. The CDR3 nucleotides are TGTGCCAGCAGCTATTCAGGGGGCGCGTATGGCTACACCTTC.